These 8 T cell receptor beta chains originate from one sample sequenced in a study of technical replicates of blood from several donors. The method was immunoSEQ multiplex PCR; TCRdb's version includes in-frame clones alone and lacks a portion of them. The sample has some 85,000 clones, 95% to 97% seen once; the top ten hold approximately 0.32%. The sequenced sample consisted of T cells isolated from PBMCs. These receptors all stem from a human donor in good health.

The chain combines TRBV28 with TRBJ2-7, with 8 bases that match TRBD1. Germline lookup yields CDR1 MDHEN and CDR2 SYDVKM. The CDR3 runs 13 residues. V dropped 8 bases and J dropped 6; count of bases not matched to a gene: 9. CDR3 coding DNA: TGTGCCAGCCGGGACAGGTCCTACAGCGAGCAGTACTTC. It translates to CASRDRSYSEQYF.

Here the CDR3 DNA reads TGTGCCAGCAGCTTAAAGGCGGACACTGAAGCTTTCTTT. Its translation: CASSLKADTEAFF. The rearrangement links TRBV7-9 to TRBJ1-1, with unresolved D. The CDR3 extends over 13 amino acids. V gave up 2 bases and J gave up 3 bases, with 7 bases separating them. CDR1 SEHNR and CDR2 FQNEAQ come from the germline V gene (reference sequence).

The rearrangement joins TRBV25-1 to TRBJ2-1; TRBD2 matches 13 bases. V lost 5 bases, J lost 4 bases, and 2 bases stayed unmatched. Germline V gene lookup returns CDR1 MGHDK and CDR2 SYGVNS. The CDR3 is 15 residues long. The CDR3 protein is CASSSGLAGYNEQFF. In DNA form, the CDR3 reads TGTGCCAGCAGTTCGGGACTAGCGGGATACAATGAGCAGTTCTTC.

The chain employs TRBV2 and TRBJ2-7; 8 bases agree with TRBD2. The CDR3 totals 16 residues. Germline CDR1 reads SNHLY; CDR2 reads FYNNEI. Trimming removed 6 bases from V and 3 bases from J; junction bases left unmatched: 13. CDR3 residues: CASSLGPAGESYEQYF. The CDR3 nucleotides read TGTGCCAGCAGCCTAGGCCCAGCGGGAGAAAGCTACGAGCAGTACTTC. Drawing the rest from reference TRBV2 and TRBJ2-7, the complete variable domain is EPEVTQTPSHQVTQMGQEVILRCVPISNHLYFYWYRQILGQKVEFLVSFYNNEISEKSEIFDDQFSVERPDGSNFTLKIRSTKLEDSAMYFCASSLGPAGESYEQYFGPGTRLTVT.

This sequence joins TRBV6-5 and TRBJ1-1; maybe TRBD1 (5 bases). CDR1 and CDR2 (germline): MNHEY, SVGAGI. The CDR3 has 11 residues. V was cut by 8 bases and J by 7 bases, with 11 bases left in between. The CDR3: CASRGIHEAFF. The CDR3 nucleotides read TGTGCCAGCCGGGGGATACATGAAGCTTTCTTT.

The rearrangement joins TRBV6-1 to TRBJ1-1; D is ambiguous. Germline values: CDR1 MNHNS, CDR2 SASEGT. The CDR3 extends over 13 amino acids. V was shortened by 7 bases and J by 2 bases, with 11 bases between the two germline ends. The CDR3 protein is CASTIYLNTEAFF. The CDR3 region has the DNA TGTGCCAGCACTATATATCTCAACACTGAAGCTTTCTTT.

CDR3 sequence reads: CATKPGTWTYEQYF. CDR3 DNA: TGTGCCACCAAGCCAGGCACATGGACCTACGAGCAGTACTTC. V gene TRBV2 combines with J gene TRBJ2-7; D is undetermined. The germline CDR1 and CDR2 sequences are SNHLY and FYNNEI. The CDR3 length is 14 residues. Trimming took 10 bases from V and 2 from J, leaving 18 bases between them.

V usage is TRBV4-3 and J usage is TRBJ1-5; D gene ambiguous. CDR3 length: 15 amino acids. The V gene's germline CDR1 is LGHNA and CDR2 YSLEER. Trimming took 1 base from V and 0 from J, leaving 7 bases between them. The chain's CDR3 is CASSQVTYSNQPQHF. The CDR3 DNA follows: TGCGCCAGCAGCCAAGTCACCTATAGCAATCAGCCCCAGCATTTT.